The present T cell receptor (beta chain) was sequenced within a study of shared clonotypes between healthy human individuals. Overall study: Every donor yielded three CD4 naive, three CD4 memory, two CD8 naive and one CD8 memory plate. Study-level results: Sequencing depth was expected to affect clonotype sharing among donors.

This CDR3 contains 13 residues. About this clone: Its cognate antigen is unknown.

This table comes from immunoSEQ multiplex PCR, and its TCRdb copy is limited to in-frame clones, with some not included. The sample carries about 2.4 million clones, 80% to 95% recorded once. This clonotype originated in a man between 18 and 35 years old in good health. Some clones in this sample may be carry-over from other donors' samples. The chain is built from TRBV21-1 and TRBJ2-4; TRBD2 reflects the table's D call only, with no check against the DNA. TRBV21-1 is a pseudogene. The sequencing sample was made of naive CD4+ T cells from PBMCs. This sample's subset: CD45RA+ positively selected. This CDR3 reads CASGVIGLRGQYF. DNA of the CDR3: TGTGCCAGCGGAGTGATAGGCCTCCGAGGTCAATACTTC.